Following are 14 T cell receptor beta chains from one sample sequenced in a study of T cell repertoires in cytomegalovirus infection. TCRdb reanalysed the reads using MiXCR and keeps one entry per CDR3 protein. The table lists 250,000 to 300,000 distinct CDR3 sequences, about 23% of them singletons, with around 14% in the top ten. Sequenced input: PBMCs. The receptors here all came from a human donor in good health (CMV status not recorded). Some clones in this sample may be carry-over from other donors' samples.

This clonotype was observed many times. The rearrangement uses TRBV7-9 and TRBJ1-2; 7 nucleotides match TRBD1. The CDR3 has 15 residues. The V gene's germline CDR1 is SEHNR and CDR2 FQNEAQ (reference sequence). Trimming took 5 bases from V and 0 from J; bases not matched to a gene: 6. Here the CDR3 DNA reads TGTGCCAGCAGCCCGGGACAGAGAACTAACTATGGCTACACCTTC. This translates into CASSPGQRTNYGYTF.

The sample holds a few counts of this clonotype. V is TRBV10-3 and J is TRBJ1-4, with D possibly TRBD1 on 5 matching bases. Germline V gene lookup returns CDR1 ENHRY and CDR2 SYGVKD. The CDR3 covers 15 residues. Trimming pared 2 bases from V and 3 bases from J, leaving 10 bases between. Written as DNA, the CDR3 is TGTGCCATCAGTGAGCGTGGAGGGGCTAATGAAAAACTGTTTTTT. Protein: CAISERGGANEKLFF.

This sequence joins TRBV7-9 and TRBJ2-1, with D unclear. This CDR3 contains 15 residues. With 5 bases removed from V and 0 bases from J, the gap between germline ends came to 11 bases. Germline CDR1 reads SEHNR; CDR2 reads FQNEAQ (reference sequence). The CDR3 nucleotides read TGTGCCAGCAGCCCGCTGGGAAGCTCCTACAATGAGCAGTTCTTC. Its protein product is CASSPLGSSYNEQFF.

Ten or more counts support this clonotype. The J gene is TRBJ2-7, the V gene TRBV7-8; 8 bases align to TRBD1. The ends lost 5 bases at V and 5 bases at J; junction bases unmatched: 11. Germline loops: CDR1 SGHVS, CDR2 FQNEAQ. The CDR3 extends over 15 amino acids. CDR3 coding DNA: TGTGCCAGCAGCACCTTGACAGGGGAAGAGAACGAGCAGTACTTC. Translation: CASSTLTGEENEQYF.

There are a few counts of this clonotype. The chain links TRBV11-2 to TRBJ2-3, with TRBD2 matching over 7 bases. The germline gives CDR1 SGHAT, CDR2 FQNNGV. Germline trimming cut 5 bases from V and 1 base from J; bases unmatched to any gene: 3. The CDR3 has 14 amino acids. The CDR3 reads CASSAGVRTDTQYF. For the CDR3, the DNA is TGTGCCAGCAGCGCGGGGGTCCGCACAGATACGCAGTATTTT.

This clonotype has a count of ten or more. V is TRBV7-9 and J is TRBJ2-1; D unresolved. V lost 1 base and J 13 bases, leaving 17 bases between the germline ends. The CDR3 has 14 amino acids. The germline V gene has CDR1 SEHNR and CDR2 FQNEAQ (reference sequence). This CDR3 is CASSLESSIPSQFF. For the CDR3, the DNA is TGTGCCAGCAGCTTAGAGAGCAGCATCCCGAGTCAGTTCTTC.

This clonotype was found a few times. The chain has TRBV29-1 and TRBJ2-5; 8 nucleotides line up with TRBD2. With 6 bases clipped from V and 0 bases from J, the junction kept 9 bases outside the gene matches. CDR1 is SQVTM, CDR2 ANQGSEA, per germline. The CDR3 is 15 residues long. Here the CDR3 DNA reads TGCAGCGTCGTTCCACTAGCGGAGTACCAAGAGACCCAGTACTTC. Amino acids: CSVVPLAEYQETQYF. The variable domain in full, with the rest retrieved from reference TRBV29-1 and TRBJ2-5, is SAVISQKPSRDICQRGTSLTIQCQVDSQVTMMFWYRQQPGQSLTLIATANQGSEATYESGFVIDKFPISRPNLTFSTLTVSNMSPEDSSIYLCSVVPLAEYQETQYFGPGTRLLVL.

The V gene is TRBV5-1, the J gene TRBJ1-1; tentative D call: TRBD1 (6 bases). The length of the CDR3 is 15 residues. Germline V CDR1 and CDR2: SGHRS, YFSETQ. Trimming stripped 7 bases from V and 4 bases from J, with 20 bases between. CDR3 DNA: TGCGCCAGCTACCTAGGGGGACCTTCGAGCACTGAAGCTTTCTTT. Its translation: CASYLGGPSSTEAFF.

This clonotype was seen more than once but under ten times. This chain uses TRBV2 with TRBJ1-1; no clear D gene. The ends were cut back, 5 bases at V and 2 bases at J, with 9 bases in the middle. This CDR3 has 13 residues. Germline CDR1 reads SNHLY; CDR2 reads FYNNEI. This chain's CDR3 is CASSQDVNTEAFF. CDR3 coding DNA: TGTGCCAGCAGTCAGGACGTCAACACTGAAGCTTTCTTT. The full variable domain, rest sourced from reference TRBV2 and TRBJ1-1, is EPEVTQTPSHQVTQMGQEVILRCVPISNHLYFYWYRQILGQKVEFLVSFYNNEISEKSEIFDDQFSVERPDGSNFTLKIRSTKLEDSAMYFCASSQDVNTEAFFGQGTRLTVV.

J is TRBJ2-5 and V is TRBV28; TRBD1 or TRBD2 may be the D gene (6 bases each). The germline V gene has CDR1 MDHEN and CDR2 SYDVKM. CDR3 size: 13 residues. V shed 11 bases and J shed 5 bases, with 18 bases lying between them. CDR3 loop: CAGKTTGRETQYF. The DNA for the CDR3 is TGTGCCGGAAAAACCACAGGGAGGGAGACCCAGTACTTC. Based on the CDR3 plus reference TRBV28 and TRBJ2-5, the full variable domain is DVKVTQSSRYLVKRTGEKVFLECVQDMDHENMFWYRQDPGLGLRLIYFSYDVKMKEKGDIPEGYSVSREKKERFSLILESASTNQTSMYLCAGKTTGRETQYFGPGTRLLVL.

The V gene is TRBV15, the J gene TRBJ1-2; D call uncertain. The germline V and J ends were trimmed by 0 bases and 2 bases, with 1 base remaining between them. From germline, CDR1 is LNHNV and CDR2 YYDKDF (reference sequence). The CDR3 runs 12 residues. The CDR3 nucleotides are TGTGCCACCAGCAGAGAGAACTATGGCTACACCTTC. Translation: CATSRENYGYTF.

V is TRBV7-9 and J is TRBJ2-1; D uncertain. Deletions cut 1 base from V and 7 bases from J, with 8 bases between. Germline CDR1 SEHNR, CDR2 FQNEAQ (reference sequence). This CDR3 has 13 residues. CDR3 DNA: TGTGCCAGCAGCTTAGGAGCCCCAAATGAGCAGTTCTTC. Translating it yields CASSLGAPNEQFF.

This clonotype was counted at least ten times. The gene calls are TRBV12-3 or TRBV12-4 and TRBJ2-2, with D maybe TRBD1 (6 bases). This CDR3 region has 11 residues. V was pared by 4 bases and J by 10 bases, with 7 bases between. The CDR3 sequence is CASSYREELFF. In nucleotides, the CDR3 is TGTGCCAGCAGTTACAGGGAGGAGCTGTTTTTT.

The CDR3 is CAISPGTANSPLHF. The CDR3 DNA follows: TGTGCCATCAGTCCCGGGACAGCGAATTCACCCCTCCACTTT. The chain is built from TRBV10-3 and TRBJ1-6; TRBD1 aligns across 7 bases. The CDR3 has 14 amino acids. J was trimmed by 7 bases and V by 5 bases; bases with no gene match: 5. The germline V gene encodes CDR1 ENHRY and CDR2 SYGVKD.